One sample yielded the 6 T cell receptor beta chains listed below, sequenced in a study of CXCR3-negative and CXCR3-positive naive CD8 T cells. Findings of the study overall: Higher TRB CDR3 hydrophobicity marked CXCR3-positive naive cells relative to CXCR3-negative naive cells.

These receptors' targets are unknown. 5' RACE that incorporated UMI labels was used to prepare the TRB cDNA libraries. TCRdb re-analyzed the 5' RACE reads; it lists each CDR3 protein once, without DNA. The specimen's table records 84,000 or so distinct CDR3 sequences. The sequenced sample consisted of naive CXCR3+ CD8+ T cells from blood. Subset described: CD45RO-CCR7+CD27+CD95- naive CD8+ T cells expressing CXCR3 (TNR3+). These receptors were collected from a human donor in good health. Some clones in this sample may be carry-over from other donors' samples.

The V call is TRBV5-1, the J call TRBJ1-4; the D call from TCRdb, TRBD1, cannot be confirmed without DNA. Per germline, CDR1 SGHRS and CDR2 YFSETQ. The CDR3 totals 16 residues. CDR3 sequence: CASSFGTGGGNEKLFF. The full variable domain, rest sourced from reference TRBV5-1 and TRBJ1-4, is KAGVTQTPRYLIKTRGQQVTLSCSPISGHRSVSWYQQTPGQGLQFLFEYFSETQRNKGNFPGRFSGRQFSNSRSEMNVSTLELGDSALYLCASSFGTGGGNEKLFFGSGTQLSVL.

The chain has TRBV7-3 and TRBJ1-1. CDR3 length: 13 amino acids. Germline V lookup: CDR1 SGHTA, CDR2 FQGTGA. The CDR3 reads CASSLRMYTEAFF.

The chain recombines TRBV12-3 or TRBV12-4 with TRBJ2-1; absent DNA, TCRdb's TRBD2 call cannot be checked. The CDR3 consists of 16 residues. The CDR3 loop is CASTPLGREGPYEQFF.

The gene calls are TRBV7-9 and TRBJ1-5. The CDR3 is 14 residues long. Germline values: CDR1 SEHNR, CDR2 FQNEAQ (reference sequence). The CDR3 protein is CASSSEYSNQPQHF.

This chain uses TRBV7-7 with TRBJ2-6. This CDR3 has 14 amino acids. Germline V CDR1 and CDR2: SSHAT, FNYEAQ (reference sequence). CDR3 residues: CASTEISGANVLTF.

V and J are TRBV28 and TRBJ2-7. The germline gives CDR1 MDHEN, CDR2 SYDVKM. The CDR3 has 11 residues. This CDR3 is CASSFTYEQYF.